The T cell receptor beta chain described here comes from a study of T cells in lung cancer brain metastases. Study overall: Between primary and metastasis resection, about 90% of the roughly 20 patients were untreated.

This CDR3 has 11 amino acids. Germline V gives CDR1 GTSNPN, CDR2 SVGIG (reference sequence). V was pared by 4 bases and J by 3 bases, with 6 bases between. As to this clone: Its target is not known.

Study conclusions and caveats: Compared with paired primaries, brain metastases showed fewer unique productive clones (1540 versus 4551).

Patients had resection for synchronous oligometastatic disease or delayed recurrence of a solitary brain metastasis. Guided by marked H&E slides, tumor areas were macrodissected from about 5 unstained, deparaffinized about 9.1 um sections. The repertoire was sequenced with immunoSEQ multiplex PCR; TCRdb's copy has only in-frame clones and lacks some. The profile shows a few thousand clones, roughly 88% of them singletons. The chain links TRBV30 to TRBJ1-1; D is undetermined. This TCR came from a woman aged 45-65 years with non-small cell lung cancer. The sequenced material came from tumor tissue from the primary lung tumor. The CDR3 DNA is TGTGCCTGGACAGGATACACTGAAGCTTTCTTT. Translated: CAWTGYTEAFF.